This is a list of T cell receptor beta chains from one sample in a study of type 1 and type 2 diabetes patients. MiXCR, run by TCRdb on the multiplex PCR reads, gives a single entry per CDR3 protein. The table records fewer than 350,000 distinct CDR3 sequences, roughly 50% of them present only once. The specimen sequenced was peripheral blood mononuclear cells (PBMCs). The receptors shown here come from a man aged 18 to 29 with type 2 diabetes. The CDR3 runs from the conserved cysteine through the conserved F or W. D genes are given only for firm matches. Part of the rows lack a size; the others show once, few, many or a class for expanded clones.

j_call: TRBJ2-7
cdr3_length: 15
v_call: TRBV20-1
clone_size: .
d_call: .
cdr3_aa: CSARDLVGPSYEQYF
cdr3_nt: TGCAGTGCTAGAGATCTAGTGGGGCCTTCCTACGAGCAGTACTTC

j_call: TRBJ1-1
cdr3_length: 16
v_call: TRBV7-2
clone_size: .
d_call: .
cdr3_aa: CASSPTGTKVVAEAFF
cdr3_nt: TGTGCCAGCAGTCCGACCGGGACAAAGGTGGTGGCTGAAGCTTTCTTT

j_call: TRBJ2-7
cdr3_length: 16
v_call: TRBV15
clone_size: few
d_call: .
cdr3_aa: CATSRGTQGSGYEQYF
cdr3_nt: TGTGCCACCAGCAGAGGAACCCAGGGGAGCGGCTACGAGCAGTACTTC

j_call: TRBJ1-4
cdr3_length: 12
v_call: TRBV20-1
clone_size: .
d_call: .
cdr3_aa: CSAGREDEKLFF
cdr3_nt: TGCAGTGCTGGACGGGAAGATGAAAAACTGTTTTTT

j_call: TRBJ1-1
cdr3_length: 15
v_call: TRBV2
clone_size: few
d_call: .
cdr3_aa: CASSEAGDGGNEAFF
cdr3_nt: TGTGCCAGCAGTGAAGCCGGGGACGGCGGAAATGAAGCTTTCTTT

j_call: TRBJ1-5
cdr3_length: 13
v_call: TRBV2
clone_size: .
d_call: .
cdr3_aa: CASSRLRHQPQHF
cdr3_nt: TGTGCCAGCAGCCGCCTGAGACATCAGCCCCAGCATTTT

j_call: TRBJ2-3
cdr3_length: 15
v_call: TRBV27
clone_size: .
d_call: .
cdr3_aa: CASSYTTASTDTQYF
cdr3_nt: TGTGCCAGCAGTTATACGACAGCTAGCACAGATACGCAGTATTTT

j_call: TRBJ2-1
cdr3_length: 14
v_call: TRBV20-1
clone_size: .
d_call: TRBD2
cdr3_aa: CSVERGISYNEQFF
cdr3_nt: TGCAGCGTCGAGCGGGGGATCTCCTACAATGAGCAGTTCTTC

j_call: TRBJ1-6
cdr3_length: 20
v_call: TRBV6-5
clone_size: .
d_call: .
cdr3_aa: CASSVVKPGLSSSYNSPLHF
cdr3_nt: TGTGCCAGCAGCGTGGTAAAACCGGGACTTTCCAGCTCCTATAATTCACCCCTCCACTTT

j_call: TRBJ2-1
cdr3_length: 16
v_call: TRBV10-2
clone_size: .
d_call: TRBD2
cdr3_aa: CASRVGGTSGYNEQFF
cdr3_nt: TGCGCCAGCAGAGTCGGCGGGACTAGCGGCTACAATGAGCAGTTCTTC

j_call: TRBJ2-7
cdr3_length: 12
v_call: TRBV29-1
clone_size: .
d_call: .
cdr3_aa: CSARESIYEQYF
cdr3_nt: TGCAGCGCCCGGGAATCAATCTACGAGCAGTACTTC

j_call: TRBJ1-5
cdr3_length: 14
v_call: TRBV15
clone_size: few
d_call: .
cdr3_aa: CATSREDSNQPQHF
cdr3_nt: TGTGCCACCAGCAGAGAAGACAGTAATCAGCCCCAGCATTTT

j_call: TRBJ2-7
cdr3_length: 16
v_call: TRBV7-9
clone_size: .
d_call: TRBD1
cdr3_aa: CASSLTTGQGSYEQYF
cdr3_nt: TGTGCCAGCAGCTTAACGACGGGACAGGGTTCCTACGAGCAGTACTTC

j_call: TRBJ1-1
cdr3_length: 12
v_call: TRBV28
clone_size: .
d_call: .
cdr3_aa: CASSSPLPEAFF
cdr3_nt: TGTGCCAGCAGTTCCCCCCTCCCTGAAGCTTTCTTT

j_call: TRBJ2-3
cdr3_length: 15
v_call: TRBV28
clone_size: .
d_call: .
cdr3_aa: CATNTEMGPADTQYF
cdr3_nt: TGTGCCACAAACACAGAGATGGGGCCCGCAGATACGCAGTATTTT

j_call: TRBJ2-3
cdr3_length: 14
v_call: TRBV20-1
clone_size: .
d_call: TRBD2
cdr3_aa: CSAWTSDYTDTQYF
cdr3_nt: TGCAGTGCTTGGACTAGCGATTACACAGATACGCAGTATTTT

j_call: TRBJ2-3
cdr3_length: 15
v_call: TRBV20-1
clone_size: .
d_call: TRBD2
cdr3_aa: CSAGKLAGRTDTQYF
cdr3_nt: TGCAGTGCTGGTAAACTAGCGGGTCGCACAGATACGCAGTATTTT

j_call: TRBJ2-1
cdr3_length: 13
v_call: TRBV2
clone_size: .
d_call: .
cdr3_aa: CASRDFSYNEQFF
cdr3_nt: TGTGCCAGCCGGGACTTCTCCTACAATGAGCAGTTCTTC

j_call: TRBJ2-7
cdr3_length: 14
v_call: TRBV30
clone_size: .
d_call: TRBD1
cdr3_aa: CAWSMGQGAYEQYF
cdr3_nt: TGTGCCTGGAGTATGGGACAGGGGGCATACGAGCAGTACTTC

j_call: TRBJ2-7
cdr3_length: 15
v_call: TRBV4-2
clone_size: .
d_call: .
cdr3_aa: CASSLGERGNYEQYF
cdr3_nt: TGTGCCAGCAGCTTGGGCGAAAGGGGCAACTACGAGCAGTACTTC

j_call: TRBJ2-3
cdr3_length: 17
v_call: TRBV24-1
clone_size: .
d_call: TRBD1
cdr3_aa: CATSGKTRGQGTDTQYF
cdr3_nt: TGTGCCACCAGTGGGAAAACCAGGGGGCAAGGCACAGATACGCAGTATTTT

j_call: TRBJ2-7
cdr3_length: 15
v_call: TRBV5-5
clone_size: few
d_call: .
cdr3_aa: CASSLMAGSGLEQYF
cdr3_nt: TGTGCCAGCAGCTTGATGGCAGGGAGCGGACTCGAGCAGTACTTC

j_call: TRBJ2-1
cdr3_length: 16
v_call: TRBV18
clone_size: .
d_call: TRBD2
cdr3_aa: CASSPPGLAGVSEQFF
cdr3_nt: TGTGCCAGCTCACCCCCGGGACTAGCGGGAGTGAGTGAGCAGTTCTTC

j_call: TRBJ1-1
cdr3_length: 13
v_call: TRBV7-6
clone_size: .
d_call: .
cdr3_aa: CASSVGGEIEAFF
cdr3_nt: TGTGCCAGCAGCGTAGGTGGAGAAATTGAAGCTTTCTTT

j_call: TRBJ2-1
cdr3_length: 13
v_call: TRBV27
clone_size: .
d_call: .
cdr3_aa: CASSEQGINEQFF
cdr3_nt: TGTGCCAGCAGTGAACAGGGTATTAATGAGCAGTTCTTC

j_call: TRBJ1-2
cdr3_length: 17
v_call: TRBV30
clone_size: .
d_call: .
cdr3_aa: CAWSGDLRTDEGYGYTF
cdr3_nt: TGTGCCTGGAGTGGCGACCTTCGGACGGATGAGGGGTATGGCTACACCTTC

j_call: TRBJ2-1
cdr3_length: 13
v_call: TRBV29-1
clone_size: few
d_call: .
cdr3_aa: CSVELPGTNEQFF
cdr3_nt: TGCAGCGTTGAACTCCCGGGGACCAATGAGCAGTTCTTC

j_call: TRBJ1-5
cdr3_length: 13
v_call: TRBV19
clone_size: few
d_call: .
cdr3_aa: CASTGGGNQPQHF
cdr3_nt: TGTGCCAGTACCGGGGGCGGCAATCAGCCCCAGCATTTT

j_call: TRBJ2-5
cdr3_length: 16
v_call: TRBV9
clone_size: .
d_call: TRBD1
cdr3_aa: CASSVEGETGWETQYF
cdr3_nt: TGTGCCAGCAGCGTAGAAGGGGAGACAGGGTGGGAGACCCAGTACTTC

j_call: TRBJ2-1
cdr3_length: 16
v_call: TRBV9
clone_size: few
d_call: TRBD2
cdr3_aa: CASSVDTSGRHNEQFF
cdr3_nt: TGTGCCAGCAGCGTAGACACTAGCGGGAGACACAATGAGCAGTTCTTC

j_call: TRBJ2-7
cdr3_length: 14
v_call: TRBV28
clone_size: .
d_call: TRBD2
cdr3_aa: CASSSAGGPREQYF
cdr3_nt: TGTGCCAGCAGTTCAGCGGGAGGTCCTCGCGAGCAGTACTTC

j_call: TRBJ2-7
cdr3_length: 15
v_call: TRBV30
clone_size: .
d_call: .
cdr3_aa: CAWSQLRAGKVFQSF
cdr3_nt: TGTGCCTGGAGTCAACTTCGGGCAGGGAAAGTATTTCAGTCCTTC

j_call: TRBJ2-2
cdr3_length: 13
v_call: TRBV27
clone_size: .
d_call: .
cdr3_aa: CASRETGAGELFF
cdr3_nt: TGTGCCAGCAGAGAGACAGGAGCCGGGGAGCTGTTTTTT

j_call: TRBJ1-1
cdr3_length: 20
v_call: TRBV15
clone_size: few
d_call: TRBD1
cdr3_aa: CATSRVNRGRPVNKIPEAFF
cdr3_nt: TGTGCCACCAGCAGAGTTAACAGGGGGCGGCCCGTTAACAAAATTCCTGAAGCTTTCTTT

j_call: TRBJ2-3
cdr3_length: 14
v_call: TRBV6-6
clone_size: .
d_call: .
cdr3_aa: CASSLTVAKDTQYF
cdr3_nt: TGTGCCAGCAGTCTGACTGTAGCGAAAGATACGCAGTATTTT

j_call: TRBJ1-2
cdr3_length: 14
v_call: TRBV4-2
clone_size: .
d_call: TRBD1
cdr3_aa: CASSRTGQTYGYTF
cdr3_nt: TGTGCCAGCAGCCGGACAGGACAAACGTATGGCTACACCTTC

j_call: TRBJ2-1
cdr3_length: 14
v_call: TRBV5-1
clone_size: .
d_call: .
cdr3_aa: CASSRGTVSNEQFF
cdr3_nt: TGCGCCAGCAGCCGAGGAACGGTTTCCAATGAGCAGTTCTTC

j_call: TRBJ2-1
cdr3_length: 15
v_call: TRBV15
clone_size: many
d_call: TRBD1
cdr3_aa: CATSTRDRGNNEQFF
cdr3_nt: TGTGCCACTAGCACGCGGGACAGGGGGAACAATGAGCAGTTCTTC

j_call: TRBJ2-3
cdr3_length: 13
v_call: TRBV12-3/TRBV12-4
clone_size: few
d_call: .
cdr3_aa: CASSLVGTDTQYF
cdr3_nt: TGTGCCAGCAGTTTAGTCGGGACAGATACGCAGTATTTT

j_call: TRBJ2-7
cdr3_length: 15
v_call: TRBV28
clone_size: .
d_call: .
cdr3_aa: CASSFLPGPSYEQYF
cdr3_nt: TGTGCCAGCAGTTTCCTCCCGGGACCGAGCTACGAGCAGTACTTC

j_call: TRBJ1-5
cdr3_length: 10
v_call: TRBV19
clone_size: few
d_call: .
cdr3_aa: CAIQNQPQHF
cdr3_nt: TGTGCCATACAGAATCAGCCCCAGCATTTT

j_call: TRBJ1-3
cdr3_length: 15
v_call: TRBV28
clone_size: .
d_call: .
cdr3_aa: CASAGGRSSGNTIYF
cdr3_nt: TGTGCCAGCGCTGGGGGACGGAGCTCTGGAAACACCATATATTTT

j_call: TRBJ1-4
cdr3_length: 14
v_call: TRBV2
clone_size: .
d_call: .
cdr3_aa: CASSEQGNNEKLFF
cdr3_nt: TGTGCCAGCAGTGAACAGGGGAACAATGAAAAACTGTTTTTT

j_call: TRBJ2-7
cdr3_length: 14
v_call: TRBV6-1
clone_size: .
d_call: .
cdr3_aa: CASSEWVDVSEQYF
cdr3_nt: TGTGCCAGCAGTGAATGGGTGGATGTATCCGAGCAGTACTTC

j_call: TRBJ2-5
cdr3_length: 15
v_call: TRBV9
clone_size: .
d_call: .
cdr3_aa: CASSPRWGERETQYF
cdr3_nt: TGTGCCAGCAGCCCCCGCTGGGGGGAGCGAGAGACCCAGTACTTC

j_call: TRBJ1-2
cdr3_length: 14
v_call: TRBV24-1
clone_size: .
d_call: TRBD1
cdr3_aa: CATSGDRSDYDYTF
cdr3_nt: TGTGCCACCAGTGGGGACAGGTCGGACTATGACTACACCTTC

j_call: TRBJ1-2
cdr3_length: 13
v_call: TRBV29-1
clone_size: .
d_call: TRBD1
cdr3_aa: CSAFGGQAYGYTF
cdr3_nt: TGCAGCGCCTTCGGGGGACAGGCCTATGGCTACACCTTC

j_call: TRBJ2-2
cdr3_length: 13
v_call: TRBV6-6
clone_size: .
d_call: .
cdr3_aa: CASRSPATGELFF
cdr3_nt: TGTGCCAGCAGATCCCCGGCCACCGGGGAGCTGTTTTTT

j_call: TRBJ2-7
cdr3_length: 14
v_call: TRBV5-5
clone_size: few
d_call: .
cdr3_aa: CASSITGGGYEQYF
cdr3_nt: TGTGCCAGCAGCATAACAGGAGGGGGATACGAGCAGTACTTC

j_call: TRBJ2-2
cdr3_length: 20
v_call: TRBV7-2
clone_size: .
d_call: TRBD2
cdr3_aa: CASSLNPKRGTTRDTGELFF
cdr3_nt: TGTGCCAGCAGCTTAAACCCCAAACGCGGGACTACACGGGACACCGGGGAGCTGTTTTTT

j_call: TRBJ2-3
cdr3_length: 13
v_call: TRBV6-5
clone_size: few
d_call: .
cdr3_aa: CASRAVGIDTQYF
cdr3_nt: TGTGCCAGTAGAGCTGTGGGGATCGATACGCAGTATTTT